This T cell receptor (beta chain) is drawn from a study of cytomegalovirus exposure and HLA in healthy donors (TCRdb year 2017). For the wider study: A later analysis indicated that the 120 validation repertoires were generated on the platform also employed for the approximately 670 repertoires of the first cohort. The study aimed to test whether cataloging public T cell receptors could reveal signatures of past pathogen exposure. A separate validation cohort of 100 to 150 different subjects was used in addition to the 666-subject first cohort. To predict cytomegalovirus infection status, the study combined high-throughput TCR immunosequencing, statistical association of individual TCRs with disease status, and machine learning. What the study reported, not specific to this receptor: According to the authors, the approach could potentially be generalized to other disease states and immunological phenotypes. In vitro tests confirmed that a few of the cytomegalovirus-associated TCR beta chains recognize cytomegalovirus antigens. Cytomegalovirus status was reported to be diagnosed by the classifier with high specificity and sensitivity in both the original and validation cohorts. In a later analysis, TCRs clustered in the first cohort were found to also tend to co-occur in the roughly 130 validation repertoires, with about 93% of cluster scores above 0. Most TCR sequences were observed very rarely across donors, whereas some public TCRs were present in many individuals. All 120 or so repertoires were used to score co-occurrence in the validation cohort in a later analysis, because that analysis had no HLA typing for the cohort. The study gave a list of roughly 150 TCR beta chains associated with cytomegalovirus.

The donors belonged to the validation cohort of approximately 130 subjects, which was separate from the approximately 700-subject first cohort. As for this clone: Its target antigen remains unknown. Base qualities are not at hand, and no much larger clone is one base apart.

Library prep was done by the immunoSEQ multiplex PCR assay. The original methods were these. A statistical classification framework was built to diagnose cytomegalovirus status from the catalog of TCR beta chain sequences. Sourced from immuneACCESS, this table was stored by TCRdb with only in-frame sequences that have V and J called. A share of the clones is absent; for the studies checked, an unresolved V gene accounts for under half, and the remainder has no known explanation. V, J and clone size are those of that table, while D and trimming were read from the DNA. The sample table lists 150,000 or so clones, around 90% of them with a count of one. Around 3.4% of the sample belongs to the ten largest clones. This receptor was identified in a woman between 18 and 29 years old in good health and CMV-seropositive. The sequenced sample was PBMCs.

The sequenced DNA is TGTGCCAGCAGTGATGGCGGGAGTCCCACAGATACGCAGTATTTT. This is translated as CASSDGGSPTDTQYF. This chain is built from TRBV6-4 and TRBJ2-3, with TRBD2 identical over 7 junction bases. Including cysteine and phenylalanine, the CDR3 has 15 amino acids. Only CDR3 DNA is held: 45 bases, read in frame from base 1. CDR1 and CDR2 (MRHNA, SNTAGT) derive from the germline V gene. Ends trimmed: V by 3 bases, J by 2 bases; bases unmatched to a gene: 5.